One T cell receptor (beta chain) is described in this entry. Clinical symptoms, serum thyroxine and TRAb, thyroid ultrasound and orbital computed tomography were used for the diagnoses. V lost 1 base to trimming and J lost 2 bases; unmatched junction nucleotides: 4. The CDR3 has 16 amino acids. CDR1 SGHTA and CDR2 FQGNSA come from the germline V gene. TCR beta CDR3 sequences were amplified from RNA transcripts. Using the HTBI primer set, a first-round RT-PCR was run on the TCR CDR3. MiXCR, run by TCRdb on the multiplex PCR reads, gives a single entry per CDR3 protein. The sample holds hundreds of thousands of distinct CDR3 sequences, 11% to 15% seen once. The record originates from a study of T cells in Graves' hyperthyroidism and ophthalmopathy.

The genes are TRBV7-2 and TRBJ2-4; 8 nucleotides align to TRBD2. Material: blood. The TCR sequence derives from a woman aged 18-29 years with Graves' hyperthyroidism. CDR3 sequence: CASSLVGGRTKNIQYF. CDR3 coding DNA: TGTGCCAGCAGCTTAGTTGGCGGGAGGACCAAAAACATTCAGTACTTC.